The clone carrying this T cell receptor beta chain was observed a handful of times. Antigen specificity is unknown. The time point here: patch test 3, about 24 weeks after DPC sensitization. Treatment described: therapeutic diphenylcyclopropenone sensitization with weekly scalp DPC. Whole blood, unfractionated, served as the material for total RNA extraction. The sample comes from a study of human T cells and chemical hapten exposure. Study summary: The patients were mostly female; they had alopecia areata, totalis or universalis.

The V gene's germline CDR1 is DFQATT and CDR2 SNEGSKA (reference sequence). Trimming at V came to 1 base and at J to 7 bases, leaving 15 bases not matched to a gene. The CDR3 is 16 amino acids. Study-level findings and limits: Controls formed significantly fewer large CDR3 similarity clusters than expanded TCRs did.

Attachment of unique molecular identifiers to individual cDNA molecules was performed in the library. MiXCR, run by TCRdb on the RACE reads, gives a single entry per CDR3 protein. The sample includes about 200,000 distinct CDR3 sequences, approximately 26% of them seen just once. This chain connects TRBV20-1 to TRBJ2-5; 7 bases fit TRBD2. The sample was whole blood, taken in connection with sensitization to the hapten diphenylcyclopropenone (DPC). This receptor was obtained from a woman aged 40-49 years with alopecia areata. Some clones in this sample may be carry-over from other donors' samples. CDR3 in amino acids: CSARGVGREVLGTQYF. CDR3 DNA sequence: TGCAGTGCTAGAGGAGTCGGACGGGAGGTCTTAGGGACCCAGTACTTC.